This TCR beta chain was identified in a study of blood T cell repertoires in COVID-19. For the study at large: PBMCs, B-cell-depleted T cells, or T cells were the source of the cDNA or gDNA that made up the material.

The CDR3 is 13 amino acids. V lost 6 bases to trimming and J lost 0 bases; unmatched junction nucleotides: 0. The V gene's germline CDR1 is SQVTM and CDR2 ANQGSEA. Using immunoSEQ multiplex PCR, the repertoire was profiled, and TCRdb retains in-frame clones only, with some absent. The sample has about 250,000 clones; roughly 87% are singletons. This TCR was sampled from a man in his late teens or twenties with active or convalescent COVID-19. Sequencing was performed on peripheral blood. The V gene is TRBV29-1, the J gene TRBJ1-5, with 9 bases that match TRBD1. CDR3 sequence (DNA): TGCAGCGTGACAGGGGGTAGCAATCAGCCCCAGCATTTT. The encoded protein is CSVTGGSNQPQHF.